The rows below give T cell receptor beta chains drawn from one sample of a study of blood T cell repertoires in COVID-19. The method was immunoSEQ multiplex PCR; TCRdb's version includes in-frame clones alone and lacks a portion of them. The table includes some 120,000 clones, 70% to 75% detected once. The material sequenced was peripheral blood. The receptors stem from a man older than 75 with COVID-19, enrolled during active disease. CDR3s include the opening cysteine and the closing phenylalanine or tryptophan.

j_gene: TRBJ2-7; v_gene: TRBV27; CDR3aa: CASGLQGAYEQYF
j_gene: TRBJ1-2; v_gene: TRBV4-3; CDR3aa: CASSRGQGRSYTF
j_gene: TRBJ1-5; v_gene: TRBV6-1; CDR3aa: CASSEAPVGARQPQHF
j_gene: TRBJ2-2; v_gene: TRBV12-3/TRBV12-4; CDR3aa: CASRGETGELFF
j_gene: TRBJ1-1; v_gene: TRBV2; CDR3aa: CASRETQGGNTEAFF
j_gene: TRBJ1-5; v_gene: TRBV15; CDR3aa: CATSSPGQGFNQPQHF
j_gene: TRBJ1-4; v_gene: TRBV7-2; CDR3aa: CASSLLAGTGGVEKLFF
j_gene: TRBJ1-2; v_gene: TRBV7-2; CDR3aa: CASSYGGGVDYTF
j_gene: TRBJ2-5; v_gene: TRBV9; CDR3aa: CASSSWDRDLQETQYF
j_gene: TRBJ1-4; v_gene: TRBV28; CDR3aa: CASRRGLRTNEKLFF
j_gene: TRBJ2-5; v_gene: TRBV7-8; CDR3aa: CASSWGLQETQYF
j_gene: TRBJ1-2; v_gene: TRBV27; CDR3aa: CASSWNRNYGYTF
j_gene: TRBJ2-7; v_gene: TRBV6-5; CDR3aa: CASSRRDYYEQYF
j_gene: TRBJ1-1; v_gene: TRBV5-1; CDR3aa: CASRADRVNTEAFF
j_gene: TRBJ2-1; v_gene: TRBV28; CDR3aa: CASSFPDRGQWSEQFF
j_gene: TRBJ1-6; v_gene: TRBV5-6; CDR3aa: CASSLDRGRGSYNSPLHF
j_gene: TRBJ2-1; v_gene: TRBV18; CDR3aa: CASSPYTISYNEQFF
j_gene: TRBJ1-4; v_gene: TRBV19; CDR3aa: CASSRGGNEKLFF
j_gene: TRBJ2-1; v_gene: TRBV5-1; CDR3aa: CASSLARDRYNEQFF
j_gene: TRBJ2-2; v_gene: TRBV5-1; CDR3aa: CASSLQGASTGELFF